The clone carrying this T cell receptor beta chain was counted at least ten times. A universal primer site came from template switching; cDNA carried unique molecular identifiers. TCRdb processed the 5' RACE reads anew with MiXCR; each CDR3 protein has one entry. The sample contains more than 200,000 distinct CDR3 sequences, roughly an eighth of which appear only once. The germline CDR1 and CDR2 sequences are DFQATT and SNEGSKA (reference sequence). The ends lost 4 bases at V and 2 bases at J; junction bases unmatched: 5. The CDR3 is 13 amino acids. The record originates from a study of identical twins.

The TCR sequence derives from a woman between 18 and 29 years old in good health. Material for sequencing was memory (CD45RO+) T cells sorted from blood. The J gene is TRBJ2-7, the V gene TRBV20-1, with 7 nucleotides matching TRBD1. In nucleotides, the CDR3 is TGCAGTGCTATCTCCGACAGGGCCTACGAGCAGTACTTC. It specifies CSAISDRAYEQYF.